This T cell receptor (beta chain) appears in the sequencing data of a study of blood T cell repertoires in COVID-19. Overall study: Acute and convalescent COVID-19 samples came from the United States, Italy and Spain. Sample material is recorded as cDNA or gDNA derived from T cells, B-cell-depleted T cells, or PBMCs.

In the original processing: Researchers report that nucleated cell counts were estimated from reference gene primer amplification. Clones were read by immunoSEQ multiplex PCR, and TCRdb kept only the in-frame ones, dropping some. V and J calls and clone size are those listed in that table; D and trimming were worked out from the DNA. The sample lists roughly 250,000 clones; around 90% were seen once. Germline V gene lookup returns CDR1 SNHLY and CDR2 FYNNEI. J lost 2 bases, V lost 4 bases, and 7 bases had no gene match. This CDR3 region has 16 residues. Sequenced sample: peripheral blood. This sequence was found in a woman aged 40 to 50 with acute or convalescent COVID-19. The genes are TRBV2 and TRBJ2-4; TRBD1 agrees at 8 bases. DNA for the CDR3: TGTGCCAGCAGTGGCCAGACAGGGGATTCCAAAAACATTCAGTACTTC. Its translation is CASSGQTGDSKNIQYF.